This T cell receptor (beta chain) comes out of a study of blood T cell repertoires in COVID-19. Study at large: Acute and convalescent COVID-19 samples came from the United States, Italy and Spain. Sample material is recorded as cDNA or gDNA derived from T cells, B-cell-depleted T cells, or PBMCs.

With V trimmed by 5 bases and J by 4 bases, 6 bases remained unmatched. The CDR3 runs 14 residues. CDR1 is SGHTA, CDR2 FQGNSA, per germline. The authors' processing: Reference gene primer amplification gave nucleated cell count estimates. The protocol was immunoSEQ multiplex PCR, while the TCRdb copy is restricted to in-frame clones and leaves out a portion. The DNA was the basis for D and trimming; V, J and clone size are from that table. The profile covers some 90,000 clones, with approximately 84% appearing a single time and less than 4.5% taken by the ten largest. The TCR originated in a man in his 60s with acute or convalescent COVID-19. The chain uses TRBV7-2 and TRBJ1-2; 8 bases are a match to TRBD1. The sequencing sample was made of peripheral blood. The CDR3 here is CASSPEGQGYGYTF. The CDR3 nucleotides are TGTGCCAGCAGCCCAGAAGGACAGGGCTATGGCTACACCTTC. Full variable domain (outside the CDR3, taken from reference TRBV7-2 and TRBJ1-2): GAGVSQSPSNKVTEKGKDVELRCDPISGHTALYWYRQSLGQGLEFLIYFQGNSAPDKSGLPSDRFSAERTGGSVSTLTIQRTQQEDSAVYLCASSPEGQGYGYTFGSGTRLTVV.